The text below deals with one T cell receptor beta chain. The data derive from a study of blood T cell repertoires in COVID-19. At the level of the study: Nucleic acid was either cDNA or gDNA, and it came from T cells, B-cell-depleted T cells, or PBMCs.

Clones were sequenced by immunoSEQ multiplex PCR, and TCRdb holds only the in-frame ones, with some missing. This sample has fewer than 200,000 clones, with 80% to 90% found just once. Germline V gene lookup returns CDR1 ENHRY and CDR2 SYGVKD. Trimming shortened V by 6 bases and J by 1 base, and 12 bases separated the two germline ends. The CDR3 contains 14 residues. The material sequenced was PBMCs or T cells enriched from blood (not recorded which). The rearrangement joins TRBV10-3 to TRBJ1-1; possibly TRBD1 for D (6 bases). This receptor was identified in a man aged 50 or older who had recovered from COVID-19. The CDR3 spells CAISPTGENTEAFF. In nucleotides, the CDR3 is TGTGCCATCAGCCCGACAGGAGAGAACACTGAAGCTTTCTTT.